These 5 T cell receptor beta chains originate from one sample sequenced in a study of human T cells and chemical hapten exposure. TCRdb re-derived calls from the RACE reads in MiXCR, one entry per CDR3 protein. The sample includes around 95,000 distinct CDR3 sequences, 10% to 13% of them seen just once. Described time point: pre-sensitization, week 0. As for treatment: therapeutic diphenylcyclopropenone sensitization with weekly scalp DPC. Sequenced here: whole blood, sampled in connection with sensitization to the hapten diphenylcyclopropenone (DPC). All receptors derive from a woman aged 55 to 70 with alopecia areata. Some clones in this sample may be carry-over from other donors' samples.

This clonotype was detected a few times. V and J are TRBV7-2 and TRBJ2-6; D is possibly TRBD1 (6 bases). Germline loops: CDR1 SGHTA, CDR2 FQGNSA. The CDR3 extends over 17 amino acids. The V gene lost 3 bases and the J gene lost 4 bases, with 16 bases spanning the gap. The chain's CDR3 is CASSFTRGSSGANVLTF. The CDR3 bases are TGTGCCAGCAGCTTCACCAGGGGTTCGTCCGGGGCCAACGTCCTGACTTTC.

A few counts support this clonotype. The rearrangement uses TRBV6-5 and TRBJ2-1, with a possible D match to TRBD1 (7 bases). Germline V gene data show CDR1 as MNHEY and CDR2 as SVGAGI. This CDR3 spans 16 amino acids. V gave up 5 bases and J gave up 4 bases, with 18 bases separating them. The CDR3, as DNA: TGTGCCAGCAGTAACCCAGGGGGGCGGTCTTACAATGAGCAGTTCTTC. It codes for CASSNPGGRSYNEQFF.

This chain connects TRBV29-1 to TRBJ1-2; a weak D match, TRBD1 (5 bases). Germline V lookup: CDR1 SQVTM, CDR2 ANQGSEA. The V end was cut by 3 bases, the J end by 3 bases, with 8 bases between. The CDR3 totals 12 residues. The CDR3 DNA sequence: TGCAGCGTTGACGCAGGGTACTATGGCTACACCTTC. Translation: CSVDAGYYGYTF. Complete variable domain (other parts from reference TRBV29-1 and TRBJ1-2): SAVISQKPSRDICQRGTSLTIQCQVDSQVTMMFWYRQQPGQSLTLIATANQGSEATYESGFVIDKFPISRPNLTFSTLTVSNMSPEDSSIYLCSVDAGYYGYTFGSGTRLTVV.

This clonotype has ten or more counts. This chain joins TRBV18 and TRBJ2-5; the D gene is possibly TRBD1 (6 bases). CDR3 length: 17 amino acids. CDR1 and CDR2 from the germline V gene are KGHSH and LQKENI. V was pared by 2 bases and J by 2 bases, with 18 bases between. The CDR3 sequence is CASSPSSDSSTQETQYF. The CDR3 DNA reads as TGTGCCAGCTCACCATCCTCGGACAGTAGTACTCAAGAGACCCAGTACTTC.

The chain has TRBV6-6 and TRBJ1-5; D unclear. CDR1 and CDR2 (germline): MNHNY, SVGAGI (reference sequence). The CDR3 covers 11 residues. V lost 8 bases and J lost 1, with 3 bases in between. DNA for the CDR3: TGTGCCAGCGGGAGCAATCAGCCCCAGCATTTT. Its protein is CASGSNQPQHF.